Reported below is one T cell receptor beta chain. Sequenced by immunoSEQ multiplex PCR; TCRdb stores in-frame clones only, minus some. Among over 110,000 clones, more than 60% were seen once, and the ten largest hold less than 2%. These data come from a study of blood T cell repertoires in COVID-19. Study in general: Donors in the United States, Italy and Spain gave samples during acute or convalescent COVID-19. T cells, B-cell-depleted T cells, or PBMCs provided the cDNA or gDNA that served as material.

The sample taken for sequencing was peripheral blood. This TCR was recovered from a woman aged 55-69 years with acute or convalescent COVID-19.

For the CDR3, the DNA is TGTGCCAGCAGGGGGGGACAGGGAGGCTATGGCTACACCTTC. Translated: CASRGGQGGYGYTF. The V gene is TRBV6-5, the J gene TRBJ1-2; the match to TRBD1 covers 9 bases. The CDR3 extends over 14 amino acids. Germline V gene sequence: CDR1 MNHEY, CDR2 SVGAGI. The V gene end was trimmed by 6 bases and the J gene end by 4 bases; junction bases not matched to a gene: 6.